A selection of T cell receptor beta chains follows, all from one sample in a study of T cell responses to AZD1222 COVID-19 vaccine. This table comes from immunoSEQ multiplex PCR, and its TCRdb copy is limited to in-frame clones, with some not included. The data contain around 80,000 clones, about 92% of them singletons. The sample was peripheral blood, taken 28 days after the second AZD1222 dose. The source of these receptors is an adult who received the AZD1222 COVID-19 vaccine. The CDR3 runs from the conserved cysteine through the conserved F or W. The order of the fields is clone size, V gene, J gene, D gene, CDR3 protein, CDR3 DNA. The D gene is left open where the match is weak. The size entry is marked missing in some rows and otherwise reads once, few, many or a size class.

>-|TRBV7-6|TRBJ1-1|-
CASSPDVQAFF
TGTGCCAGCAGCCCGGACGTACAAGCTTTCTTT
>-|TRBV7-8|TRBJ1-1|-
CASSPRGGIMNTEAFF
TGTGCCAGCAGCCCGAGGGGCGGGATTATGAACACTGAAGCTTTCTTT
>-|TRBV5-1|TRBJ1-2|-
CASSLGGGEGGGYTF
TGCGCCAGCAGCTTGGGCGGCGGGGAAGGAGGTGGCTACACCTTC
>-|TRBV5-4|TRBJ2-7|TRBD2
CASSTGLVSYEQYF
TGTGCCAGCAGCACTGGACTAGTTTCCTACGAGCAGTACTTC
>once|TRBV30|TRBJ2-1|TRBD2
CAWRGLVGPHEQFF
TGTGCCTGGAGGGGACTAGTTGGGCCCCATGAGCAGTTCTTC
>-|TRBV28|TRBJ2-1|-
CASSLGNEQFF
TGTGCCAGCAGTTTAGGCAATGAGCAGTTCTTC
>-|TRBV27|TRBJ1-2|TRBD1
CASSLGTGTRGYTF
TGTGCCAGCAGTTTGGGGACAGGGACTCGCGGCTACACCTTC
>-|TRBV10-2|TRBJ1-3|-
CASSVNSGNTIYF
TGCGCCAGCAGTGTAAACTCTGGAAACACCATATATTTT
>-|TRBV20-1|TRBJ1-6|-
CSASTSSYNSPLHF
TGCAGTGCTAGTACAAGCTCCTATAATTCACCCCTCCACTTT
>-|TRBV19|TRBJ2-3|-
CASSIVGATTDTQYF
TGTGCCAGTAGTATAGTGGGGGCTACGACAGATACGCAGTATTTT
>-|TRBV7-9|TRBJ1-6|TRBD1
CASRFGTEDSPLHF
TGTGCCAGCAGATTCGGGACAGAAGATTCACCCCTCCACTTT
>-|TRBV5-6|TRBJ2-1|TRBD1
CASSFRGNNEQFF
TGTGCCAGCAGCTTCAGGGGGAACAATGAGCAGTTCTTC
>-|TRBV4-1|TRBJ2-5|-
CASSPSGPLPETQYF
TGCGCCAGCAGCCCCTCCGGGCCCTTACCAGAGACCCAGTACTTC
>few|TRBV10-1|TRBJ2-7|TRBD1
CASSESGTGVSYEQYF
TGCGCCAGCAGTGAGTCCGGGACAGGGGTCTCCTACGAGCAGTACTTC
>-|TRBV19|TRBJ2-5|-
CASSINFRGQETQYF
TGTGCCAGTAGTATAAATTTTCGCGGGCAAGAGACCCAGTACTTC
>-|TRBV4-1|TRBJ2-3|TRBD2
CASSPLADRTDTQYF
TGCGCCAGCAGCCCACTAGCGGATAGAACAGATACGCAGTATTTT
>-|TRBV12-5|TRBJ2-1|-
CASGEGGSNEQFF
TGTGCTAGTGGCGAAGGGGGGAGCAATGAGCAGTTCTTC
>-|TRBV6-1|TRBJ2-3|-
CASSETRSGDTQYF
TGTGCCAGCAGTGAAACCAGAAGTGGTGATACGCAGTATTTT
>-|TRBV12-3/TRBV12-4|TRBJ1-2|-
CASSARRIYGYTF
TGTGCCAGCAGTGCTCGGAGGATCTATGGCTACACCTTC
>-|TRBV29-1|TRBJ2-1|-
CSVEVARTYNEQFF
TGCAGCGTTGAAGTAGCGCGTACCTACAATGAGCAGTTCTTC
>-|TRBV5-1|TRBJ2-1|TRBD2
CASSLTSGYNEQFF
TGCGCCAGCAGCTTAACTAGCGGTTACAATGAGCAGTTCTTC
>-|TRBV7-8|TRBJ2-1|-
CASSLMGRDYYNEQFF
TGTGCCAGCAGCTTAATGGGGCGGGATTACTACAATGAGCAGTTCTTC
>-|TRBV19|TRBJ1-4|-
CASEGTENEKLFF
TGTGCCAGTGAAGGGACGGAAAATGAAAAACTGTTTTTT
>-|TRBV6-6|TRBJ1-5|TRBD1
CASSRTGLGQPQHF
TGTGCCAGCAGCCGGACAGGGTTGGGTCAGCCCCAGCATTTT